The 9 T cell receptor beta chains reported below all come from one sample, sequenced in a study of shared clonotypes between healthy human individuals. Using immunoSEQ multiplex PCR, the repertoire was profiled, and TCRdb retains in-frame clones only, with some absent. Of 1,500,000 or so clones in the sample, 98% were seen once. The material sequenced was naive CD4+ T cells sorted from blood. Subset indicated: CD45RA+ positively selected. The receptors derive from a man younger than 40 in good health.

CDR3 in amino acids: CASSQTGYSGANVLTF. CDR3 sequence (DNA): TGTGCCAGCAGCCAGACAGGTTACTCTGGGGCCAACGTCCTGACTTTC. The gene calls are TRBV7-9 and TRBJ2-6; D perhaps matches TRBD1 (6 bases). Trimming pared 5 bases from V and 0 bases from J, leaving 11 bases between. The CDR3 is 16 residues long. Germline CDR1 is SEHNR and CDR2 is FQNEAQ (reference sequence).

Notes on this clone: In the same sample, other DNA sequences code for this CDR3. The gene calls are TRBV28 and TRBJ2-2; unclear D gene. CDR1 and CDR2 (germline): MDHEN, SYDVKM. The V end lost 6 bases, the J end lost 2 bases, and 7 bases lay between the germline ends. CDR3 length equals 13 residues. CDR3 protein: CASSFPNTGELFF. Here the CDR3 DNA reads TGTGCCAGCAGCTTTCCAAACACCGGGGAGCTGTTTTTT.

This sequence joins TRBV5-4 and TRBJ2-3, with 8 bases fitting TRBD2. The CDR3 is made up of 18 amino acids. V was pared by 0 bases and J by 1 base, with 10 bases of the junction left unmatched. Germline V gene lookup returns CDR1 SGHNT and CDR2 YYREEE (reference sequence). For the CDR3, the DNA is TGTGCCAGCAGCTTGGGGAACCCCGGGACTAGGGGCACAGATACGCAGTATTTT. Its protein is CASSLGNPGTRGTDTQYF.

The chain recombines TRBV25-1 with TRBJ1-1; the match to TRBD1 covers 8 bases. J lost 5 bases, V lost 5 bases, and 4 bases had no gene match. CDR1 is MGHDK and CDR2 is SYGVNS in the germline V gene. This CDR3 contains 13 residues. The DNA for the CDR3 is TGTGCCAGCAGTCAAACAGGGGGGACTGAAGCTTTCTTT. Translating gives CASSQTGGTEAFF.

V gene TRBV18 combines with J gene TRBJ2-3; 7 nucleotides match TRBD1. The CDR3 has 15 amino acids. Germline V gene sequence: CDR1 KGHSH, CDR2 LQKENI. V shed 6 bases and J 2 bases; nucleotides not matched to a gene: 8. CDR3 DNA sequence: TGTGCCAGCTCTCCCACGACAGGGACCACAGATACGCAGTATTTT. Its translation is CASSPTTGTTDTQYF.

A note on this clone: The CDR3 end shows no conserved phenylalanine or tryptophan, and so a read error is likely. It is unclear where the CDR3 begins or ends on the DNA, so no DNA is shown, and the CDR3 is as TCRdb lists it. The chain recombines TRBV18 with TRBJ1-1; the table's D call TRBD1 went unverified against the DNA. Germline V gene data show CDR1 as KGHSH and CDR2 as LQKENI. The CDR3 extends over 13 residues, inclusive of both ends. CDR3 sequence: CASSRQGQPPPLG.

CDR3 nucleotides: TGTGCCAGCAGCTTACGGATTAGCAATCAGCCCCAGCATTTT. Translation: CASSLRISNQPQHF. The chain combines TRBV7-2 with TRBJ1-5; D is unclear. Germline V gene sequence: CDR1 SGHTA, CDR2 FQGNSA. V was clipped by 2 bases and J by 0 bases, with 5 bases between them. This CDR3 comprises 14 residues.

The chain employs TRBV5-1 and TRBJ2-5; D possibly corresponds to TRBD2 (5 bases). V lost 0 bases and J 3 bases, leaving 24 bases between the germline ends. Per the germline V gene, CDR1 is SGHRS and CDR2 is YFSETQ. The CDR3 contains 19 residues. This CDR3 is CASSLALEASLLPEETQYF. The CDR3 DNA sequence: TGCGCCAGCAGCTTGGCCTTGGAGGCTAGCCTTCTTCCGGAAGAGACCCAGTACTTC. The entire variable domain, with the rest obtained from reference TRBV5-1 and TRBJ2-5, is as follows: KAGVTQTPRYLIKTRGQQVTLSCSPISGHRSVSWYQQTPGQGLQFLFEYFSETQRNKGNFPGRFSGRQFSNSRSEMNVSTLELGDSALYLCASSLALEASLLPEETQYFGPGTRLLVL.

This rearrangement joins TRBV6-5 to TRBJ1-4; TRBD1 matches 11 bases. The J segment lost 8 bases and the V segment lost 0 bases, leaving 2 bases of the junction unmatched. CDR1 and CDR2 from the germline V gene are MNHEY and SVGAGI. The CDR3 is 15 amino acids. The chain's CDR3 is CASSYSGQGGEKLFF. Written as DNA, the CDR3 is TGTGCCAGCAGTTACTCGGGACAGGGGGGAGAAAAACTGTTTTTT.